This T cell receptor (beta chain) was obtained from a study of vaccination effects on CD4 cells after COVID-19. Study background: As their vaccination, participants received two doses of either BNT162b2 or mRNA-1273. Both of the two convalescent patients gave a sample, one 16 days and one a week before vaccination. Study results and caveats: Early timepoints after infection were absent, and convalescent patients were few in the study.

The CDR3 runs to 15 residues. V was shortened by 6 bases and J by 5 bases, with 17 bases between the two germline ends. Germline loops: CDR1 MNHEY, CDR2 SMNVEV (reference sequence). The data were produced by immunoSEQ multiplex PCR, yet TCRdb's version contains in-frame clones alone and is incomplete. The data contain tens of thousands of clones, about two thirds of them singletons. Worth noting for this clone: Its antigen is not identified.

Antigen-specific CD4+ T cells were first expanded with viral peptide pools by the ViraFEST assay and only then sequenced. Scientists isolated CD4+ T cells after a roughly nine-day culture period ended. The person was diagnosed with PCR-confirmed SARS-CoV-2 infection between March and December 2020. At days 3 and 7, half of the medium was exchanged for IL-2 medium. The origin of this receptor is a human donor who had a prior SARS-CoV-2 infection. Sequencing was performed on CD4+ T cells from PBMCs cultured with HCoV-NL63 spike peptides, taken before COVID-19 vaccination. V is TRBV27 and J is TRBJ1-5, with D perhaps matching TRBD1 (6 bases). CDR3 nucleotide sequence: TGTGCCAGCAGCCCGATCGGACAGAGGGATCAGCCCCAGCATTTT. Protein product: CASSPIGQRDQPQHF.